These 30 T cell receptor beta chains were sequenced from one sample in a study of T cells in Graves' hyperthyroidism and ophthalmopathy. Researchers took RNA transcripts and amplified the TCR beta CDR3 regions from them. The HTBI primer set served for first-round RT-PCR of the TCR CDR3. MiXCR, applied by TCRdb to the multiplex PCR reads, yields one record per CDR3 protein. The table has about 59,000 distinct CDR3 sequences, 53% seen once. Sample: blood. These receptors were obtained from a woman aged 60-70 years with Graves' ophthalmopathy.

This clonotype showed up many times. It may be a read error: a sequence one base away is much more abundant. CDR3 sequence (DNA): TGCAGCGTTATGACTAGCTCTAGCACAGGTACGCAGTATTTT. Its protein is CSVMTSSSTGTQYF. The chain has TRBV29-1 and TRBJ2-3, with 7 bases that match TRBD2. CDR1 is SQVTM and CDR2 is ANQGSEA in the germline V gene. The CDR3 consists of 14 residues.

To note about this clonotype: Here the CDR3 omits its conserved ending phenylalanine or tryptophan, so a read error is the likely source. The chain carries TRBV5-6 and TRBJ1-6, with a weak D call TRBD1 (6 bases). Germline V gives CDR1 SGHDT, CDR2 YYEEEE. V lost 1 base, J lost 0 bases, and 14 bases lay in between. The CDR3 runs 18 residues. DNA of the CDR3: TGTGCCAGCAGCTTGCTACTGGGGGCAAGCTCCTATAATTCACCCCTCCACTCT. Encoded protein: CASSLLLGASSYNSPLHS.

This rearrangement joins TRBV7-2 to TRBJ2-2, with TRBD1 as a possible D gene (5 bases). CDR1 and CDR2 (germline): SGHTA, FQGNSA. The germline V and J ends were trimmed by 3 bases and 5 bases, with 7 bases remaining between them. The CDR3 runs 13 residues. CDR3 protein: CASSLTVTGELFF. CDR3 sequence (DNA): TGTGCCAGCAGCTTGACAGTTACCGGGGAGCTGTTTTTT.

At least ten counts were recorded for this clonotype. The V and J genes are TRBV2 and TRBJ1-1; TRBD1 might be the D (5 bases). This CDR3 is built from 13 residues. Looked up from germline, CDR1 is SNHLY and CDR2 is FYNNEI. V was cut by 7 bases and J by 11 bases, with 20 bases left in between. CDR3 sequence (DNA): TGTGCCAGCAATCTAGATGGGGCCAGGGCCGCTTTCTTT. Its protein is CASNLDGARAAFF.

The rearrangement uses TRBV6-6 and TRBJ1-1; 7 nucleotides align to TRBD1. The CDR3 covers 16 residues. CDR1 is MNHNY and CDR2 is SVGAGI in the germline V gene (reference sequence). V trimming: 5 bases; J trimming: 1 base; junction bases outside the gene matches: 10. DNA for the CDR3: TGTGCCAGCAGTAAAGGAGCGGACAGGCCGAACACTGAAGCTTTCTTT. Amino acid sequence: CASSKGADRPNTEAFF.

This clonotype was detected ten times or more. This chain uses TRBV7-9 with TRBJ2-5; 12 bases map to TRBD2. The CDR3 spans 15 residues. The V and J ends lost 5 bases and 5 bases, in that order; junction bases with no gene match: 6. The germline CDR1 and CDR2 sequences are SEHNR and FQNEAQ (reference sequence). CDR3 DNA sequence: TGTGCCAGCAGCCGGACTAGCGGGGAGGCTGAGACCCAGTACTTC. Amino acid sequence: CASSRTSGEAETQYF.

About this clonotype: One end of the junction is discordant with germline, which a read error may explain. The genes are TRBV5-4 and TRBJ2-5; 16 bases match TRBD2. The CDR3 spans 17 residues. CDR1 is SGHNT, CDR2 YYREEE, per germline (reference sequence). CDR3: CASSTGLAGGFGETQDF. The CDR3 DNA sequence: TGTGCCAGCAGCACGGGACTAGCGGGAGGGTTTGGGGAGACCCAGGACTTC.

Only one count was recorded for this clonotype. J is TRBJ1-4 and V is TRBV27; D ambiguous. V lost 7 bases to trimming and J lost 12 bases, with 15 bases between them. Germline lookup yields CDR1 MNHEY and CDR2 SMNVEV (reference sequence). This CDR3 contains 12 residues. CDR3 in DNA: TGTGCCAGCACCGCGTTAGATGGAGAACTGTTTTTT. Translation: CASTALDGELFF.

The chain carries TRBV7-3 and TRBJ1-5; D uncertain. This CDR3 comprises 15 residues. Per the germline V gene, CDR1 is SGHTA and CDR2 is FQGTGA. The V end lost 5 bases, the J end lost 2 bases, and 13 bases lay between the germline ends. CDR3 protein: CASSPAREGNQPQHF. The CDR3, as DNA: TGTGCCAGCAGCCCCGCGAGGGAGGGCAATCAGCCCCAGCATTTT.

V usage is TRBV5-1 and J usage is TRBJ2-1; D is possibly TRBD1 (7 bases). The V and J ends lost 3 bases and 7 bases respectively, with 17 bases between them. The CDR3 loop spans 15 amino acids. Germline V gene sequence: CDR1 SGHRS, CDR2 YFSETQ. The CDR3 region is CASSSSGGRTNEQFF. In nucleotides, the CDR3 is TGCGCCAGCAGCTCCTCAGGGGGGAGAACGAATGAGCAGTTCTTC. Together with reference TRBV5-1 and TRBJ2-1, the CDR3 gives the full variable domain: KAGVTQTPRYLIKTRGQQVTLSCSPISGHRSVSWYQQTPGQGLQFLFEYFSETQRNKGNFPGRFSGRQFSNSRSEMNVSTLELGDSALYLCASSSSGGRTNEQFFGPGTRLTVL.

This clonotype was counted at least ten times. The V gene is TRBV19, the J gene TRBJ2-3; TRBD2 might be the D (5 bases). V was cut by 5 bases and J by 6 bases, with 9 bases left in between. This CDR3 has 12 amino acids. Germline V gene sequence: CDR1 LNHDA, CDR2 SQIVND (reference sequence). In nucleotides, the CDR3 is TGTGCCAGTAGTGAGGGTTACGATACGCAGTATTTT. Translating gives CASSEGYDTQYF.

This clonotype was picked up many times. This rearrangement joins TRBV3-1 to TRBJ2-2; no clear D. Trimming took off 0 bases at V and 8 bases at J, with 10 bases between the two ends. Germline V gene sequence: CDR1 LGHDT, CDR2 YNNKEL (reference sequence). The length of the CDR3 is 14 residues. The CDR3 DNA is TGTGCCAGCAGCCAAGATGGGTGGGTTGGGGAGCTGTTTTTT. Translation gives CASSQDGWVGELFF.

The rearrangement joins TRBV7-9 to TRBJ2-6; D is uncertain. CDR3 size: 13 residues. Germline values: CDR1 SEHNR, CDR2 FQNEAQ (reference sequence). Trimming removed 5 bases from V and 4 bases from J, with 6 bases in between. The DNA of the CDR3 is TGTGCCAGCAGCGCCACAGGGGCCAACGTCCTGACTTTC. It encodes CASSATGANVLTF.

The table lists this clonotype with a count of one. Here the CDR3 DNA reads TGTGCCAGCAGCTCAACGGCCAAGACCTACACCTTC. It is translated as CASSSTAKTYTF. V usage is TRBV11-2 and J usage is TRBJ1-2, with no clear D. Germline assignment: CDR1 SGHAT and CDR2 FQNNGV. V was clipped by 4 bases and J by 10 bases, with 13 bases between them. The CDR3 loop spans 12 amino acids.

The rearrangement links TRBV9 to TRBJ1-2, with a weak D call TRBD1 (6 bases). Trimming left V 0 bases short and J 12 bases short, with 21 bases between. The CDR3 contains 15 residues. The germline gives CDR1 SGDLS, CDR2 YYNGEE. The CDR3 protein is CASSVADSGAYGNTF. DNA for the CDR3: TGTGCCAGCAGCGTAGCGGATTCGGGGGCTTATGGAAACACCTTC.

Only one count was recorded for this clonotype. V usage is TRBV6-2 or TRBV6-3 and J usage is TRBJ2-7, with D unresolved. Germline CDR1 is MNHEY and CDR2 is SVGEGT. V lost 6 bases and J lost 5, with 14 bases in between. This CDR3 contains 13 residues. The CDR3 region is CASSQSMVDEQYF. The CDR3 coding sequence is TGTGCCAGCAGCCAATCGATGGTGGACGAGCAGTACTTC.

Ten or more counts support this clonotype. The chain couples TRBV5-1 to TRBJ2-5, with D perhaps TRBD2 (5 bases). V shed 6 bases and J shed 1 base, with 19 bases lying between them. The CDR3 runs 16 residues. CDR1 and CDR2 from the germline V gene are SGHRS and YFSETQ. The CDR3 is CASTPSGLWTQETQYF. DNA of the CDR3: TGCGCCAGCACCCCTTCGGGGTTGTGGACCCAAGAGACCCAGTACTTC.

The chain links TRBV28 to TRBJ2-2; the D gene is possibly TRBD1 (5 bases). V was trimmed by 3 bases and J by 5 bases, leaving 7 bases between them. CDR1 MDHEN and CDR2 SYDVKM come from the germline V gene. The CDR3 extends over 13 amino acids. The CDR3 loop is CASSLGQTGELFF. DNA of the CDR3: TGTGCCAGCAGTTTGGGGCAAACCGGGGAGCTGTTTTTT. Complete variable domain (other parts from reference TRBV28 and TRBJ2-2): DVKVTQSSRYLVKRTGEKVFLECVQDMDHENMFWYRQDPGLGLRLIYFSYDVKMKEKGDIPEGYSVSREKKERFSLILESASTNQTSMYLCASSLGQTGELFFGEGSRLTVL.

The table lists this clonotype with many counts. J is TRBJ2-3 and V is TRBV12-3 or TRBV12-4; 8 nucleotides align to TRBD2. The CDR3 runs to 16 residues. Losses at the gene ends were 6 bases for V and 1 base for J; bases not matched to a gene: 9. The CDR3 loop is CASSAERGMGTDTQYF. CDR3 coding DNA: TGTGCCAGCAGCGCGGAGCGGGGGATGGGCACAGATACGCAGTATTTT.

Remarks on this clonotype: A much larger clone differs from this one at a single base, so this may be a read error. This CDR3 fails to terminate in the conserved phenylalanine or tryptophan, so it likely reflects a read error. This rearrangement joins TRBV27 to TRBJ2-1; TRBD2 matches at 8 bases. J lost 9 bases, V lost 6 bases, and 13 bases had no gene match. Per the germline V gene, CDR1 is MNHEY and CDR2 is SMNVEV (reference sequence). The CDR3 consists of 15 residues. The CDR3 loop reads CASRLSGGGVVEQFL. The CDR3, as DNA: TGTGCCAGCAGGCTCTCGGGGGGGGGCGTAGTTGAGCAGTTCCTC.

This sequence joins TRBV27 and TRBJ2-1, with D possibly being TRBD1 or TRBD2 (6 bases each). Germline V gene lookup returns CDR1 MNHEY and CDR2 SMNVEV (reference sequence). Trimming stripped 7 bases from V and 0 bases from J, with 13 bases between. The CDR3 extends over 15 amino acids. The CDR3 spells CASTPGGYSYNEQFF. The CDR3 DNA is TGTGCCAGCACCCCCGGGGGCTACTCCTACAATGAGCAGTTCTTC.

In regard to this clonotype: One junction end disagrees with the germline gene, perhaps due to a read error. The CDR3 protein is CASSLGHTGELFF. CDR3 nucleotide sequence: TGTGCCAGCAGTTTGGGGCACACCGGGGAGCTGTTTTTT. This chain uses TRBV5-6 with TRBJ2-2, with a possible D match to TRBD1 (5 bases). The length of the CDR3 is 13 residues. CDR1 is SGHDT, CDR2 YYEEEE, per germline. Complete variable domain (other parts from reference TRBV5-6 and TRBJ2-2): DAGVTQSPTHLIKTRGQQVTLRCSPKSGHDTVSWYQQALGQGPQFIFQYYEEEERQRGNFPDRFSGHQFPNYSSELNVNALLLGDSALYLCASSLGHTGELFFGEGSRLTVL.

This rearrangement joins TRBV20-1 to TRBJ2-1, with 8 nucleotides matching TRBD1. Germline lookup yields CDR1 DFQATT and CDR2 SNEGSKA (reference sequence). This CDR3 region has 18 residues. This CDR3 reads CSTDVGTGQSSGYNEQFF. CDR3 coding DNA: TGCAGCACCGATGTTGGGACAGGCCAATCTAGTGGCTACAATGAGCAGTTCTTC.

With respect to this clonotype: Compared with germline, one end of the junction differs, possibly owing to a read error. The J gene is TRBJ2-1, the V gene TRBV5-1, with a possible D match to TRBD1 (6 bases). The length of the CDR3 is 13 residues. Germline CDR1 reads SGHRS; CDR2 reads YFSETQ. CDR3 DNA sequence: TGCGCCAGCAGTTTGACAGGCTACAATGTGCAGTTCTTC. This encodes CASSLTGYNVQFF.

Concerning this clonotype: The conserved phenylalanine or tryptophan is not found at the CDR3 terminus, so this likely reflects a read error. The limits of the CDR3 on the DNA are not certain, so only TCRdb's listed CDR3 is given. The V gene is TRBV2, the J gene TRBJ2-5; the DNA was not used to check the table's D call, TRBD1. CDR1 and CDR2 (germline): SNHLY, FYNNEI. The CDR3 adds up to 17 amino acids, both ends counted. The CDR3 sequence: CASSGGVPINYGYTFGS.

This chain links TRBV20-1 with TRBJ2-3; TRBD2 is a possible D gene (6 bases). Trimming removed 3 bases at V and 4 bases at J, with 17 bases between. CDR3 size: 15 residues. CDR1 and CDR2 (germline): DFQATT, SNEGSKA (reference sequence). This chain's CDR3 is CSASTQVGEADTQYF. The CDR3 DNA follows: TGCAGTGCTAGTACGCAAGTGGGGGAGGCAGATACGCAGTATTTT.

The genes are TRBV25-1 and TRBJ1-5; 7 bases match TRBD1. CDR1 and CDR2 (germline): MGHDK, SYGVNS. Losses at the gene ends were 4 bases for V and 1 base for J; bases not matched to a gene: 7. The CDR3 has 16 residues. CDR3 sequence (DNA): TGTGCCAGCAGTGCCGCCGGGACAGTGAGCAATCAGCCCCAGCATTTT. Amino acid sequence: CASSAAGTVSNQPQHF.

This clonotype was recorded at least ten times. A much more abundant neighbour one base away suggests this may be a read error. The rearrangement links TRBV5-1 to TRBJ2-7, with TRBD2 identical over 7 bases. Germline V gene sequence: CDR1 SGHRS, CDR2 YFSETQ. The CDR3 is 15 amino acids. CDR3 bases: TGCGCCAGCAGGGAAGCAGCGGGGAGCTCCTGCGAGCAGTACTTC. Translation: CASREAAGSSCEQYF.

A single count supports this clonotype. The chain recombines TRBV29-1 with TRBJ2-1; 14 bases match TRBD2. Per germline, CDR1 SQVTM and CDR2 ANQGSEA. V shed 3 bases and J 14 bases; nucleotides not matched to a gene: 9. The CDR3 spans 14 residues. The CDR3 coding sequence is TGCAGCGTTGAGCTAGGGACTAGCGGGAGAGAGGAGTTCTTC. Encoded protein: CSVELGTSGREEFF.

Ten or more counts support this clonotype. The chain is built from TRBV4-1 and TRBJ2-7, with D possibly matching TRBD1 (6 bases). The CDR3 is made up of 15 amino acids. Deletions cut 3 bases from V and 1 base from J, with 13 bases between. Germline CDR1 MGHRA, CDR2 YSYEKL. The CDR3 protein is CASSQPGTSSYEQYF. CDR3 bases: TGCGCCAGCAGCCAGCCCGGGACATCGTCCTACGAGCAGTACTTC.